The source of this T cell receptor beta chain is a study of shared clonotypes between healthy human individuals. Naive CD8 cells comprised CD45RO-negative, CCR7-positively selected cells, excluding terminally differentiated effector memory CD45RA+ cells. Genomic DNA per cell subset filled all wells of several immunoSEQ plates. The assay was immunoSEQ multiplex PCR, and TCRdb's table has in-frame clones only and misses some. The top ten hold 0.2% to 0.25% of the sample, which has over 750,000 clones, about 96% seen once. Trimming shortened V by 1 base and J by 4 bases, and 13 bases separated the two germline ends. This CDR3 region has 15 residues. Germline V gene lookup returns CDR1 MGHRA and CDR2 YSYEKL.

Sample: naive CD8+ T cells sorted from blood. The origin of this receptor is a man aged 25-40 years in good health. V and J are TRBV4-1 and TRBJ2-5; D is perhaps TRBD2 (5 bases). The CDR3 sequence is CASSQVLRGGETQYF. The DNA of the CDR3 is TGCGCCAGCAGCCAAGTTCTGAGAGGAGGAGAGACCCAGTACTTC.